This T cell receptor (beta chain) was documented in a study of T cell responses to AZD1222 COVID-19 vaccine. Looking at the study overall: Doses given second, at about 4 or about 12 weeks, were pooled.

The CDR3 runs 14 residues. The trim removed 4 bases at V and 7 bases at J, leaving 5 bases unmatched. Germline loops: CDR1 MGHRA, CDR2 YSYEKL. Profiled with immunoSEQ multiplex PCR; TCRdb holds only in-frame clones, not every one. The profile shows some 150,000 clones, around 94% of them singletons. The rearrangement joins TRBV4-1 to TRBJ2-1, with 9 bases lining up with TRBD1. This TCR came from an adult in good health. Sequenced here: peripheral blood, sampled on day 0 of AZD1222 vaccination. Here the CDR3 DNA reads TGCGCCAGCAGCCGGGGACAGGGAGATAATGAGCAGTTCTTC. It encodes CASSRGQGDNEQFF.